This T cell receptor beta chain was recorded in a study of T-cell reconstitution after alpha-beta-depleted transplantation in children. V dropped 1 base and J dropped 2 bases, with 6 bases sitting between them. The germline gives CDR1 MGHRA, CDR2 YSYEKL. The CDR3 consists of 13 residues. Worth noting for this clonotype: As yet, its antigen is unknown.

Study-wide points: After transplant, high TCRbeta diversity at day 60 in some patients arose from surviving recipient T cells and thymic progenitors. One year post-transplant, T-cell counts and diversity were largely derived from T cells produced anew.

Unique molecular identifiers tagged the TCRbeta library. TCRdb used MiXCR to reprocess the PCR reads, holding one entry per CDR3 protein. The sample includes 300,000 to 400,000 distinct CDR3 sequences, roughly 17% of them seen just once. This chain links TRBV4-1 with TRBJ2-7; D call uncertain. This clonotype originated in a male patient under 10 years old who had a stem cell transplant for acute lymphoblastic leukemia, so the T cells may come from the graft donor. The sample here was PBMCs, mostly from graft donor cells, taken 360 days after TCRalphabeta/CD19-depleted stem cell transplant. The CDR3 protein is CASSQVPTYEQYF. CDR3 DNA: TGCGCCAGCAGCCAAGTGCCGACCTACGAGCAGTACTTC.